This T cell receptor (beta chain) was identified during a study of blood T cell repertoires in COVID-19. Study-level background: Some COVID-19 samples were acute and others convalescent; all came from the United States, Italy and Spain.

Original methodology: Quantification of nucleated cells was approximated via reference gene primer amplification. The assay was immunoSEQ multiplex PCR, and TCRdb's table has in-frame clones only and misses some. The DNA gave D and trimming, while V, J and clone size come from that table. Counted here are fewer than 350,000 clones, approximately 80% occurring once; the ten biggest clones make up about 3.2%. Unmatched junction bases numbered 8, after V lost 6 bases and J lost 0 bases. Looked up from germline, CDR1 is MDHEN and CDR2 is SYDVKM. There are 16 residues in the CDR3. The receptor was derived from an older woman with active or convalescent COVID-19. This sequence joins TRBV28 and TRBJ1-2; TRBD1 aligns across 9 bases. What was sequenced was peripheral blood. CDR3 nucleotides: TGTGCCAGCAGATCCTTCACAGGGGGCGCTAACTATGGCTACACCTTC. Translating it yields CASRSFTGGANYGYTF.